The 23 T cell receptor beta chains reported below all come from one sample, sequenced in a study of beta chain features in type 1 diabetes. Reverse transcription of all isolated RNA meant that expressed TCRB transcripts were sequenced. Repertoires were generated with immunoSEQ multiplex PCR, while TCRdb's copy carries only in-frame clones and drops some. The sample shows under 200,000 clones, roughly 9% of them seen only once. Sequencing was performed on central memory CD4+ T cells from blood. These receptors originate from a woman between 18 and 30 years old in good health.

The chain has TRBV7-8 and TRBJ1-1; 7 positions agree with TRBD1. Germline assignment: CDR1 SGHVS and CDR2 FQNEAQ. CDR3 length: 16 residues. V lost 5 bases, J lost 0 bases, and 9 bases stayed unmatched. CDR3 residues: CASSTVFTGVNTEAFF. The CDR3 DNA sequence: TGTGCCAGCAGCACAGTATTTACAGGGGTGAACACTGAAGCTTTCTTT.

This chain uses TRBV29-1 with TRBJ1-3; TRBD1 matches 7 bases. The CDR3 has 14 residues. Germline CDR1 and CDR2: SQVTM and ANQGSEA. The V gene end was trimmed by 6 bases and the J gene end by 0 bases; junction bases not matched to a gene: 5. CDR3 in DNA: TGCAGCGTATCCCAGGGGGGCTCTGGAAACACCATATATTTT. This sequence encodes CSVSQGGSGNTIYF.

This clone has more than one count but fewer than ten. CDR3 DNA: TGTGCCAGCGCCACGACGGGGGACTTCGCAGGGTCAGGAGATGAGCAGTTCTTC. Translation: CASATTGDFAGSGDEQFF. This chain connects TRBV7-3 to TRBJ2-1; tentative D call: TRBD2 (6 bases). The CDR3 extends over 18 amino acids. CDR1 and CDR2 (germline): SGHTA, FQGTGA. The ends were cut back, 8 bases at V and 8 bases at J, with 31 bases in the middle.

This clone was found a few times. V is TRBV2 and J is TRBJ1-4; no clear D gene. The CDR3 runs 15 residues. V was cut by 4 bases and J by 4 bases, with 13 bases left in between. CDR1 is SNHLY, CDR2 FYNNEI, per germline. Here the CDR3 reads CASSGEAVINEKLFF. CDR3 coding DNA: TGTGCCAGCAGTGGGGAGGCAGTTATTAATGAAAAACTGTTTTTT.

This clone was seen only a few times. The J gene is TRBJ2-3, the V gene TRBV7-3, with D possibly TRBD2 on 6 matching bases. The germline gives CDR1 SGHTA, CDR2 FQGTGA. CDR3 length: 14 amino acids. With 4 bases removed from V and 0 bases from J, the gap between germline ends came to 8 bases. CDR3 amino acids: CASSSGLSTDTQYF. CDR3 nucleotide sequence: TGTGCCAGCAGCTCGGGACTGAGCACAGATACGCAGTATTTT.

Of note for this clone: The same CDR3 is also encoded by other DNA sequences in this sample. This chain joins TRBV29-1 and TRBJ1-1, with 10 bases aligning to TRBD1. The germline gives CDR1 SQVTM, CDR2 ANQGSEA. Trimming cost V 6 bases and J 3 bases; bases outside gene matches: 7. CDR3 length equals 14 residues. The CDR3 is CSVGGGTGDTEAFF. Here the CDR3 DNA reads TGCAGCGTGGGGGGAGGGACAGGGGACACTGAAGCTTTCTTT.

This clone was detected only a few times. This sequence joins TRBV11-2 and TRBJ2-5, with D unclear. The CDR3 covers 14 residues. Germline loops: CDR1 SGHAT, CDR2 FQNNGV. V dropped 0 bases and J dropped 6 bases, with 11 bases sitting between them. CDR3 coding DNA: TGTGCCAGCAGCTTAGAGGTCCAGGTACAGACCCAGTACTTC. This encodes CASSLEVQVQTQYF. The variable domain in full, completed from reference TRBV11-2 and TRBJ2-5, reads EAGVAQSPRYKIIEKRQSVAFWCNPISGHATLYWYQQILGQGPKLLIQFQNNGVVDDSQLPKDRFSAERLKGVDSTLKIQPAKLEDSAVYLCASSLEVQVQTQYFGPGTRLLVL.

The chain couples TRBV14 to TRBJ2-3; possibly TRBD2 for D (6 bases). V lost 0 bases to trimming and J lost 4 bases, with 11 bases between them. This CDR3 is 15 amino acids long. Germline CDR1 is SGHDN and CDR2 is FVKESK. Here the CDR3 reads CASSQDRLGSDTQYF. The DNA of the CDR3 is TGTGCCAGCAGCCAAGATAGACTAGGGTCAGATACGCAGTATTTT. The whole variable domain, filled in from reference TRBV14 and TRBJ2-3, reads EAGVTQFPSHSVIEKGQTVTLRCDPISGHDNLYWYRRVMGKEIKFLLHFVKESKQDESGMPNNRFLAERTGGTYSTLKVQPAELEDSGVYFCASSQDRLGSDTQYFGPGTRLTVL.

This clone showed up many times. The chain uses TRBV11-3 and TRBJ2-1; TRBD2 matches 11 bases. Germline CDR1 reads SGHNT; CDR2 reads YENEEA. The CDR3 is 12 amino acids. The ends lost 7 bases at V and 14 bases at J; junction bases unmatched: 7. As DNA, the CDR3 is TGTGCCAGCACGCCGGGACTAGCGGAAAAGTTCTTC. Encoded protein: CASTPGLAEKFF.

This clone has only a few counts. CDR3 coding DNA: TGTGCCAGCAGCCGGGACTCCACTTGGGAGCAGTTCTTC. Its translation is CASSRDSTWEQFF. J is TRBJ2-1 and V is TRBV25-1, with a tentative D call TRBD2 (6 bases). CDR1 MGHDK and CDR2 SYGVNS come from the germline V gene. Trimming took off 6 bases at V and 10 bases at J, with 16 bases between the two ends. The CDR3 spans 13 residues.

The genes are TRBV18 and TRBJ1-1; TRBD1 matches at 9 bases. V was clipped by 2 bases and J by 7 bases; unmatched bases: 8. Per germline, CDR1 KGHSH and CDR2 LQKENI. The CDR3 extends over 15 amino acids. The CDR3 DNA sequence: TGTGCCAGCTCACCAATGGGGACAGGGAAGGTTGAAGCTTTCTTT. It is translated as CASSPMGTGKVEAFF.

The chain couples TRBV7-9 to TRBJ2-2, with 7 positions matching TRBD1. J lost 7 bases, V lost 2 bases, and 10 bases had no gene match. The CDR3 extends over 16 amino acids. CDR1 and CDR2 from the germline V gene are SEHNR and FQNEAQ (reference sequence). CDR3 DNA: TGTGCCAGCAGCTTACTTCACGCAGGGGGTGTCGGGGAGCTGTTTTTT. It encodes CASSLLHAGGVGELFF.

Of note for this clone: At one boundary the junction diverges from the germline segment, which might be a read error. The V call is TRBV7-7, the J call TRBJ2-2; 9 bases are shared with TRBD1. CDR3 length: 13 residues. The germline V gene encodes CDR1 SSHAT and CDR2 FNYEAQ (reference sequence). The CDR3 nucleotides read TGTGCTAGCAAGGACAGGGGTCCCGGGGAGCTGTTTTTT. Its translation: CASKDRGPGELFF.

This clone occurred many times. The CDR3 loop is CASSQPSTEAFF. The CDR3 DNA reads as TGTGCCAGCAGCCAACCGAGCACTGAAGCTTTCTTT. The chain recombines TRBV13 with TRBJ1-1, with D unresolved. V shed 5 bases and J shed 4 bases, with 8 bases lying between them. The germline gives CDR1 PRHDT, CDR2 FYEKMQ (reference sequence). The CDR3 totals 12 residues.

This clone was seen more than once but under ten times. The V and J genes are TRBV30 and TRBJ2-7, with D perhaps TRBD2 (5 bases). Per the germline V gene, CDR1 is GTSNPN and CDR2 is SVGIG (reference sequence). The CDR3 is 13 amino acids. V lost 0 bases to trimming and J lost 2 bases, with 8 bases between them. The CDR3 nucleotides are TGTGCCTGGAGTGTTAAGGGAGCCTACGAGCAGTACTTC. As protein: CAWSVKGAYEQYF.

Only a few counts were recorded for this clone. This chain uses TRBV12-5 with TRBJ1-5; 7 bases agree with TRBD1. The J segment lost 6 bases and the V segment lost 6 bases, leaving 14 bases of the junction unmatched. Per the germline V gene, CDR1 is LGHNT and CDR2 is FRNRAP. This CDR3 has 16 residues. This CDR3 reads CASGLQTTGIPQPQHF. DNA of the CDR3: TGTGCTAGTGGCCTTCAGACGACAGGGATTCCTCAGCCCCAGCATTTT. The entire variable domain, with the rest obtained from reference TRBV12-5 and TRBJ1-5, is as follows: DARVTQTPRHKVTEMGQEVTMRCQPILGHNTVFWYRQTMMQGLELLAYFRNRAPLDDSGMPKDRFSAEMPDATLATLKIQPSEPRDSAVYFCASGLQTTGIPQPQHFGDGTRLSIL.

The rearrangement uses TRBV2 and TRBJ2-1; maybe TRBD2 (6 bases). The CDR3 loop spans 14 amino acids. V was clipped by 8 bases and J by 0 bases, with 11 bases between them. Looked up from germline, CDR1 is SNHLY and CDR2 is FYNNEI. CDR3 bases: TGTGCCAGCGAGGGACTCCTCTCCTACAATGAGCAGTTCTTC. Protein sequence: CASEGLLSYNEQFF.

The chain joins TRBV7-8 to TRBJ2-7, with D unclear. CDR1 SGHVS and CDR2 FQNEAQ come from the germline V gene. Deletions cut 5 bases from V and 5 bases from J, with 19 bases between. This CDR3 region has 15 residues. The CDR3 reads CASSRSTSARNEQYF. Here the CDR3 DNA reads TGTGCCAGCAGCCGTAGTACCTCTGCCCGCAACGAGCAGTACTTC.

J is TRBJ1-1 and V is TRBV5-1; 7 nucleotides align to TRBD1. Germline CDR1 reads SGHRS; CDR2 reads YFSETQ. The CDR3 length is 14 residues. V lost 2 bases to trimming and J lost 2 bases; unmatched junction nucleotides: 3. The DNA for the CDR3 is TGCGCCAGCAGCTTCACAGGGGAAAACACTGAAGCTTTCTTT. Translated, it gives CASSFTGENTEAFF.

This clone was seen more than once but under ten times. The rearrangement uses TRBV5-4 and TRBJ1-2; 9 nucleotides line up with TRBD1. The germline gives CDR1 SGHNT, CDR2 YYREEE (reference sequence). The V and J ends lost 4 bases and 5 bases, in that order; junction bases with no gene match: 9. CDR3 length: 15 residues. The CDR3 DNA reads as TGTGCCAGCAGCCCTGGGACAGGGAAGGAATATGGCTACACCTTC. This sequence encodes CASSPGTGKEYGYTF.

This clone has just a few counts. The rearrangement uses TRBV29-1 and TRBJ2-1; D may be TRBD2 (7 bases). The germline V and J ends were trimmed by 7 bases and 4 bases, with 11 bases remaining between them. The CDR3 runs 12 residues. Germline CDR1 reads SQVTM; CDR2 reads ANQGSEA. This CDR3 is CSGGGQYNEQFF. In DNA, the CDR3 is TGCAGCGGGGGGGGCCAGTACAATGAGCAGTTCTTC.

This clone turned up a few times. The chain employs TRBV6-5 and TRBJ2-5, with TRBD2 matching over 11 bases. Trimming took 4 bases from V and 5 from J; bases not matched to a gene: 9. Germline CDR1 MNHEY, CDR2 SVGAGI. The length of the CDR3 is 16 residues. The CDR3 sequence: CASSSGSGRAGETQYF. CDR3 DNA: TGTGCCAGCAGTTCGGGTAGCGGGAGGGCCGGTGAGACCCAGTACTTC.

This chain links TRBV15 with TRBJ2-1, with 12 bases matching TRBD2. This CDR3 has 18 amino acids. The junction had 12 bases not matched to a gene; V was cut back by 0 bases and J by 9 bases. CDR1 and CDR2 from the germline V gene are LNHNV and YYDKDF (reference sequence). DNA of the CDR3: TGTGCCACCAGCAGAGATGTGACTAGCGGGAGCAGGGAGGGTGAGCAGTTCTTC. Translated, it gives CATSRDVTSGSREGEQFF.